A single sample gave rise to the 29 T cell receptor beta chains below, sequenced in a study of CD8+ T cells in alopecia areata (dated by TCRdb to the late 2010s). The library was generated by the immunoSEQ multiplex PCR assay. To provide template for TCR sequencing, every sample had RNA extracted and reverse transcribed into cDNA. Sourced from immuneACCESS, this table was stored by TCRdb with only in-frame sequences that have V and J called. A share of the clones is absent; for the studies checked, an unresolved V gene accounts for under half, and the remainder has no known explanation. The sample profile shows 80,000 or so clones; approximately 66% of them were found once. The top ten clonotypes cover about a quarter of the sample. The time point label on this specimen signifies: around 26 weeks on oral tofacitinib. The treatment or condition label, read with the paper, signifies: oral pan-JAK inhibitor, 5-10 mg twice daily.

The sequencing here drew on CD8+ T cells sorted from blood, taken at week 24, from a patient treated with tofacitinib. The receptors come from a human donor with alopecia areata.

This clone was picked up a small number of times. The chain is built from TRBV30 and TRBJ1-1; a weak D match, TRBD1 (6 bases). CDR1 and CDR2 from the germline V gene are GTSNPN and SVGIG (reference sequence). V was pared by 2 bases and J by 4 bases, with 8 bases between. CDR3 size: 12 residues. The DNA for the CDR3 is TGTGCCTGGAGTCCGGACAGCACTGAAGCTTTCTTT. Translating it yields CAWSPDSTEAFF.

This clone was counted only a few times. The chain carries TRBV23-1 and TRBJ1-2, with D unclear. TRBV23-1 has ORF status, its function being uncertain. With 4 bases removed from V and 9 bases from J, the gap between germline ends came to 24 bases. The CDR3 length is 16 residues. The CDR3 DNA follows: TGCGCCAGCAGTCGGGCCCCAAGGGTATCAGTAGAGAGCTACACCTTC. Translation gives CASSRAPRVSVESYTF.

This clone was seen a handful of times. The chain employs TRBV2 and TRBJ2-7; a weak D match, TRBD1 (6 bases). V was cut by 7 bases and J by 3 bases, with 19 bases left in between. The CDR3 is 15 residues long. Germline CDR1 reads SNHLY; CDR2 reads FYNNEI. This CDR3 reads CASTPGAGERYEQYF. CDR3 sequence (DNA): TGTGCCAGCACCCCTGGGGCAGGGGAGCGCTACGAGCAGTACTTC. Together with reference TRBV2 and TRBJ2-7, the CDR3 gives the full variable domain: EPEVTQTPSHQVTQMGQEVILRCVPISNHLYFYWYRQILGQKVEFLVSFYNNEISEKSEIFDDQFSVERPDGSNFTLKIRSTKLEDSAMYFCASTPGAGERYEQYFGPGTRLTVT.

The genes are TRBV25-1 and TRBJ2-7, with D perhaps TRBD2 (5 bases). CDR3 size: 12 residues. Germline V gives CDR1 MGHDK, CDR2 SYGVNS. Trimming cost V 4 bases and J 3 bases, with 7 bases left between them. For the CDR3, the DNA is TGTGCCAGCAGTGTAGCGAGCTACGAGCAGTACTTC. It translates to CASSVASYEQYF.

The chain uses TRBV5-4 and TRBJ2-7, with D tentatively TRBD1 (5 bases). V was shortened by 3 bases and J by 6 bases, with 19 bases between the two germline ends. CDR1 SGHNT and CDR2 YYREEE come from the germline V gene (reference sequence). CDR3 length: 15 residues. The CDR3 loop reads CASSSPDQGPFEQYF. The CDR3 bases are TGTGCCAGCAGCTCCCCGGACCAGGGCCCCTTCGAGCAGTACTTC.

CDR3 DNA: TGTGCCAGCAGTGACGATAGCGGGGTTCGCACAGATACGCAGTATTTT. This sequence encodes CASSDDSGVRTDTQYF. The chain combines TRBV2 with TRBJ2-3; TRBD2 matches 8 bases. Trimming at V came to 3 bases and at J to 1 base, leaving 6 bases not matched to a gene. The CDR3 is made up of 16 amino acids. Per the germline V gene, CDR1 is SNHLY and CDR2 is FYNNEI.

The gene calls are TRBV25-1 and TRBJ1-2; 8 bases fit TRBD1. The CDR3 spans 15 residues. With 4 bases clipped from V and 3 bases from J, the junction kept 7 bases outside the gene matches. Germline V gene lookup returns CDR1 MGHDK and CDR2 SYGVNS. CDR3 residues: CASSVWTGWDYGYTF. The CDR3 region has the DNA TGTGCCAGCAGTGTGTGGACAGGGTGGGACTATGGCTACACCTTC.

The chain recombines TRBV29-1 with TRBJ2-5; TRBD2 matches 7 bases. The ends lost 7 bases at V and 2 bases at J; junction bases unmatched: 7. The germline V gene has CDR1 SQVTM and CDR2 ANQGSEA. There are 13 residues in the CDR3. The CDR3 nucleotides read TGCAGCGCTGTGCTAGCGGAACAAGAGACCCAGTACTTC. This encodes CSAVLAEQETQYF.

The CDR3 here is CASSINFRIGGYTF. In DNA, the CDR3 is TGTGCCAGCAGCATCAACTTCAGGATCGGTGGCTACACCTTC. The rearrangement links TRBV7-9 to TRBJ1-2; D unclear. CDR1 and CDR2 from the germline V gene are SEHNR and FQNEAQ (reference sequence). V was trimmed by 5 bases and J by 7 bases, leaving 17 bases between them. This CDR3 is 14 amino acids long.

This clone was counted a few times. The chain recombines TRBV11-2 with TRBJ2-1; TRBD2 matches at 11 bases. CDR3 length: 16 residues. V lost 5 bases to trimming and J lost 2 bases; unmatched junction nucleotides: 5. Germline values: CDR1 SGHAT, CDR2 FQNNGV. The DNA of the CDR3 is TGTGCCAGCAGCCAAGATAGCGGGGGGGCCTACAATGAGCAGTTCTTC. Its translation: CASSQDSGGAYNEQFF.

The chain recombines TRBV4-3 with TRBJ2-3; the D is unclear. Germline V gene data show CDR1 as LGHNA and CDR2 as YSLEER. The V and J ends lost 0 bases and 5 bases respectively, with 12 bases between them. CDR3 size: 15 residues. The CDR3 region is CASSQDSAVLDTQYF. The CDR3 coding sequence is TGCGCCAGCAGCCAAGATTCCGCAGTACTAGATACGCAGTATTTT.

This clone was detected a few times. J is TRBJ2-2 and V is TRBV27, with TRBD2 identical over 7 bases. The CDR3 has 14 residues. V lost 2 bases to trimming and J lost 5 bases; unmatched junction nucleotides: 2. Germline CDR1 is MNHEY and CDR2 is SMNVEV (reference sequence). In nucleotides, the CDR3 is TGTGCCAGCAGTTTAGACGGGGGGACCGGGGAGCTGTTTTTT. This translates into CASSLDGGTGELFF.

This chain joins TRBV5-6 and TRBJ2-5, with D possibly TRBD1 on 5 matching bases. CDR3 length: 13 amino acids. V lost 0 bases to trimming and J lost 4 bases, with 7 bases between them. The germline V gene encodes CDR1 SGHDT and CDR2 YYEEEE. This CDR3 reads CASSLEGPETQYF. CDR3 nucleotide sequence: TGTGCCAGCAGCTTGGAGGGGCCAGAGACCCAGTACTTC.

This clone came up a few times. V gene TRBV27 combines with J gene TRBJ1-5, with D perhaps TRBD1 (5 bases). Trimming removed 4 bases from V and 0 bases from J, with 13 bases in between. The germline V gene encodes CDR1 MNHEY and CDR2 SMNVEV (reference sequence). The CDR3 loop spans 16 amino acids. CDR3 sequence reads: CASSSLGAISNQPQHF. In DNA, the CDR3 is TGTGCCAGCAGTTCCCTCGGGGCGATTAGCAATCAGCCCCAGCATTTT.

The chain is built from TRBV7-9 and TRBJ2-1, with a possible D match to TRBD2 (5 bases). Trimming left V 0 bases short and J 7 bases short, with 10 bases between. This CDR3 is 14 amino acids long. Germline CDR1 is SEHNR and CDR2 is FQNEAQ (reference sequence). The CDR3 bases are TGTGCCAGCAGCTTAGCGGGAGTAATGAATGAGCAGTTCTTC. It translates to CASSLAGVMNEQFF.

The V and J genes are TRBV29-1 and TRBJ2-5, with 10 bases matching TRBD2. Germline-derived CDR1 and CDR2 are SQVTM and ANQGSEA. The ends lost 5 bases at V and 5 bases at J; junction bases unmatched: 8. The CDR3 consists of 14 residues. CDR3 DNA sequence: TGCAGCGTTACCTCTAGCGGGGGAAGGGAGACCCAGTACTTC. It encodes CSVTSSGGRETQYF.

The J gene is TRBJ2-5, the V gene TRBV7-9, with D unclear. With the DNA end fitting TRBJ2-7 better, the J assignment may be wrong. This CDR3 is built from 15 residues. Germline V gives CDR1 SEHNR, CDR2 FQNEAQ (reference sequence). CDR3 DNA sequence: TGTGCCAGCAGCTTAGCGGTCAGCAACTCCTACGAGCAGTACTTC. Translating gives CASSLAVSNSYEQYF.

The chain combines TRBV7-9 with TRBJ1-1, with 7 bases matching TRBD1. The trim removed 5 bases at V and 6 bases at J, leaving 3 bases unmatched. The CDR3 has 12 amino acids. CDR1 is SEHNR and CDR2 is FQNEAQ in the germline V gene (reference sequence). This CDR3 reads CASSADRAEAFF. DNA of the CDR3: TGTGCCAGCAGCGCCGACAGGGCTGAAGCTTTCTTT.

This clone turned up a few times. V and J are TRBV4-3 and TRBJ1-2; no reliable D call. Germline V CDR1 and CDR2: LGHNA, YSLEER. V lost 0 bases and J lost 0, with 17 bases in between. The CDR3 runs 18 residues. The CDR3: CASSQDSVPSLSNYGYTF. CDR3 nucleotide sequence: TGCGCCAGCAGCCAAGATTCCGTGCCCTCGCTCTCTAACTATGGCTACACCTTC.

The V call is TRBV7-9, the J call TRBJ1-5; no firm D call. Germline lookup yields CDR1 SEHNR and CDR2 FQNEAQ (reference sequence). V was shortened by 1 base and J by 9 bases, with 7 bases between the two germline ends. This CDR3 comprises 12 residues. The CDR3 protein is CASSLGTSPQHF. CDR3 coding DNA: TGTGCCAGCAGCTTAGGGACTTCGCCCCAGCATTTT.

This clone was counted a few times. The gene calls are TRBV4-1 and TRBJ2-7; D remains unclear. V was trimmed by 6 bases and J by 5 bases, leaving 14 bases between them. This CDR3 comprises 13 residues. In germline, CDR1 is MGHRA, CDR2 YSYEKL. CDR3 bases: TGCGCCAGCAGACCGCCATCTGGTCACGAGCAGTACTTC. Its translation is CASRPPSGHEQYF.

This clone has a handful of counts. The chain carries TRBV15 and TRBJ2-5; no reliable D call. The CDR3 spans 14 residues. From germline, CDR1 is LNHNV and CDR2 YYDKDF (reference sequence). The germline V and J ends were trimmed by 6 bases and 1 base, with 12 bases remaining between them. CDR3 residues: CATRPMDRQETQYF. The CDR3 coding sequence is TGTGCCACCAGACCGATGGACCGCCAAGAGACCCAGTACTTC.

This clone was found a few times. The chain links TRBV18 to TRBJ2-4, with a possible D match to TRBD2 (5 bases). Trimming took off 3 bases at V and 0 bases at J, with 12 bases between the two ends. CDR1 KGHSH and CDR2 LQKENI come from the germline V gene. The CDR3 consists of 16 residues. The CDR3 DNA reads as TGTGCCAGCTCACCTCCGGCTAGCCCAGCCAAAAACATTCAGTACTTC. Residues: CASSPPASPAKNIQYF.

The rearrangement links TRBV11-2 to TRBJ2-7, with 11 bases fitting TRBD1. This CDR3 spans 17 amino acids. Germline values: CDR1 SGHAT, CDR2 FQNNGV. V shed 5 bases, J shed 1 base, and the junction held 10 bases outside the gene matches. CDR3 protein: CASSLGQGGTGSYEQYF. In nucleotides, the CDR3 is TGTGCCAGCAGCCTGGGACAGGGGGGCACAGGATCCTACGAGCAGTACTTC. Variable domain in full (rest from reference TRBV11-2 and TRBJ2-7): EAGVAQSPRYKIIEKRQSVAFWCNPISGHATLYWYQQILGQGPKLLIQFQNNGVVDDSQLPKDRFSAERLKGVDSTLKIQPAKLEDSAVYLCASSLGQGGTGSYEQYFGPGTRLTVT.

The rearrangement joins TRBV4-1 to TRBJ1-2, with D unclear. V lost 2 bases and J 5 bases, leaving 18 bases between the germline ends. CDR1 is MGHRA and CDR2 is YSYEKL in the germline V gene. This CDR3 is 16 amino acids long. The CDR3 nucleotides are TGCGCCAGCAGCCAAACCGCGGGCTACCATCCTTATGGCTACACCTTC. Protein product: CASSQTAGYHPYGYTF.

The CDR3 bases are TGTGCCAGCACCTCTTCGAAGTCGGATGGATCCAATGAGCAGTTCTTC. Encoded protein: CASTSSKSDGSNEQFF. V usage is TRBV9 and J usage is TRBJ2-1; D is unclear. Trimming cost V 6 bases and J 6 bases, with 22 bases left between them. The CDR3 consists of 16 residues. The germline V gene has CDR1 SGDLS and CDR2 YYNGEE.

The V gene is TRBV14, the J gene TRBJ2-4, with 8 bases fitting TRBD2. The CDR3 runs 16 residues. Trimming cost V 2 bases and J 6 bases; bases outside gene matches: 9. Germline V gene data show CDR1 as SGHDN and CDR2 as FVKESK. CDR3 sequence (DNA): TGTGCCAGCAGCCAAACAGCGGGAGTGGAGGGAAACATTCAGTACTTC. This sequence encodes CASSQTAGVEGNIQYF.

The J gene is TRBJ1-2, the V gene TRBV25-1, with D possibly being TRBD1 (5 bases). The V and J ends lost 1 base and 5 bases respectively, with 11 bases between them. Germline CDR1 MGHDK, CDR2 SYGVNS. The CDR3 runs to 14 residues. CDR3 sequence reads: CASSEFPREYGYTF. The CDR3 bases are TGTGCCAGCAGTGAATTCCCCAGGGAATATGGCTACACCTTC.

This chain connects TRBV5-6 to TRBJ1-4; possible D gene TRBD1, 6 bases. Germline V gene sequence: CDR1 SGHDT, CDR2 YYEEEE. The germline V and J ends were trimmed by 1 base and 3 bases, with 16 bases remaining between them. CDR3 size: 17 residues. The CDR3 reads CASSLLSRGKANEKLFF. CDR3 nucleotide sequence: TGTGCCAGCAGCTTGCTTTCAAGGGGGAAAGCTAATGAAAAACTGTTTTTT. The full variable domain, rest sourced from reference TRBV5-6 and TRBJ1-4, is DAGVTQSPTHLIKTRGQQVTLRCSPKSGHDTVSWYQQALGQGPQFIFQYYEEEERQRGNFPDRFSGHQFPNYSSELNVNALLLGDSALYLCASSLLSRGKANEKLFFGSGTQLSVL.